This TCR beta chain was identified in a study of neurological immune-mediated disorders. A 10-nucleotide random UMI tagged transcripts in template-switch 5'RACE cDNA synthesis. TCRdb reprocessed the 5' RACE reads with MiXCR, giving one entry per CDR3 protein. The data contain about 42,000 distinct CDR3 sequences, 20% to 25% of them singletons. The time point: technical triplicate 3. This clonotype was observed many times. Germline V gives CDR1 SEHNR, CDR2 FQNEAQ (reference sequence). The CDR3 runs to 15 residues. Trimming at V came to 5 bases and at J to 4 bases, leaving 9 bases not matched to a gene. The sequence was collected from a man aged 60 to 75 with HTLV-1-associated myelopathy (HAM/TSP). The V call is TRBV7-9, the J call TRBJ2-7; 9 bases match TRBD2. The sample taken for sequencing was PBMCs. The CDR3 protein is CASSIGGLAGYEQYF. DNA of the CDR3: TGTGCCAGCAGCATCGGGGGGCTAGCGGGATACGAGCAGTACTTC.